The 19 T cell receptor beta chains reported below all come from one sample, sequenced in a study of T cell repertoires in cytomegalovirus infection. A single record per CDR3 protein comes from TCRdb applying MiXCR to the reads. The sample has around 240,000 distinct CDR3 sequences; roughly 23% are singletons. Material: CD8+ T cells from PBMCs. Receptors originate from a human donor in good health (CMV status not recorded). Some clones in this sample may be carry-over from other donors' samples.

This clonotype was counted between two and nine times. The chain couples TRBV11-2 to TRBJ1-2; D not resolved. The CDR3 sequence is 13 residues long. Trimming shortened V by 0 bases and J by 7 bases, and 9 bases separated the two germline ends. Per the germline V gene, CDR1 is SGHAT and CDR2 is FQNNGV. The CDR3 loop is CASSLDLGFGYTF. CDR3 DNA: TGTGCCAGCAGCTTAGACTTGGGGTTTGGCTACACCTTC.

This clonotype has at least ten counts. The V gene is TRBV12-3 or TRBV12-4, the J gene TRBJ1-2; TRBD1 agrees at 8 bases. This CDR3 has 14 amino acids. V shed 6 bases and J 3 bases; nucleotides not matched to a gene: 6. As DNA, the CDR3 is TGTGCCAGCAGCCCTGGACAGGGTTACTATGGCTACACCTTC. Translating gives CASSPGQGYYGYTF.

Written as DNA, the CDR3 is TGTGCCAGCAGTTCGGGCAGGCCCCCCCCTAACTATGGCTACACCTTC. Protein: CASSSGRPPPNYGYTF. V is TRBV28 and J is TRBJ1-2; D gene ambiguous. The CDR3 runs 16 residues. CDR1 is MDHEN and CDR2 is SYDVKM in the germline V gene. Trimming removed 4 bases from V and 0 bases from J, with 15 bases in between.

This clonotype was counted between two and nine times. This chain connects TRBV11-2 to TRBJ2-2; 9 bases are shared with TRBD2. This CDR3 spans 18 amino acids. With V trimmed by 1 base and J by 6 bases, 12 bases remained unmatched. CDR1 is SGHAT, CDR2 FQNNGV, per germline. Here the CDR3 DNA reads TGTGCCAGCAGCTTAGTACCTAGCGGGGCCCGGCCGGCCGGGGAGCTGTTTTTT. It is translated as CASSLVPSGARPAGELFF.

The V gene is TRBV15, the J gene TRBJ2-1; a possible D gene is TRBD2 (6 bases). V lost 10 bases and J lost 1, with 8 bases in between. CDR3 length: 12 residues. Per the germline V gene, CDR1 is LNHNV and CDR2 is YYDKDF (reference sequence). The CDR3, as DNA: TGTGCCATCGGGGGTTCCTACAATGAGCAGTTCTTC. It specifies CAIGGSYNEQFF.

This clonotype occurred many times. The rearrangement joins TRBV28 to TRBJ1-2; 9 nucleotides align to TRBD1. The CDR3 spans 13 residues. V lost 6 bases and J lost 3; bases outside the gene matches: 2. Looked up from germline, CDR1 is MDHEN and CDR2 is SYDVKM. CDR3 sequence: CASRRQGDYGYTF. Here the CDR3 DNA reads TGTGCCAGCAGGAGACAGGGGGACTATGGCTACACCTTC.

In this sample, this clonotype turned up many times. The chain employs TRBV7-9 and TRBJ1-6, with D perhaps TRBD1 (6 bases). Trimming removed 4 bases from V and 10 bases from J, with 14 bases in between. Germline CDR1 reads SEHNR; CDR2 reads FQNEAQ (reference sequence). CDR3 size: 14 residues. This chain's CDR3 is CASSWQGSGSPLHF. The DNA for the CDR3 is TGTGCCAGCAGCTGGCAGGGGTCGGGCTCACCCCTCCACTTT. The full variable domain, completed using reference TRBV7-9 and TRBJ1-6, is DTGVSQNPRHKITKRGQNVTFRCDPISEHNRLYWYRQTLGQGPEFLTYFQNEAQLEKSRLLSDRFSAERPKGSFSTLEIQRTEQGDSAMYLCASSWQGSGSPLHFGNGTRLTVT.

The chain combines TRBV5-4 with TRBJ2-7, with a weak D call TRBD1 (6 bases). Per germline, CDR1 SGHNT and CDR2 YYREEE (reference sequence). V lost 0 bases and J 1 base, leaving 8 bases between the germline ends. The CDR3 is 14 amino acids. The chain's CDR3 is CASSLGDTSYEQYF. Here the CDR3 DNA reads TGTGCCAGCAGCTTGGGGGACACATCCTACGAGCAGTACTTC.

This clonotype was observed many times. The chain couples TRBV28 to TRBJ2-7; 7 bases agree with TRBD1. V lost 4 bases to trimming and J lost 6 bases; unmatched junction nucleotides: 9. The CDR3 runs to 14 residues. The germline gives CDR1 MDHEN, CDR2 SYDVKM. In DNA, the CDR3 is TGTGCCAGCAGTTCCCCCGGGACAGAGGCCGAGCAGTACTTC. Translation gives CASSSPGTEAEQYF.

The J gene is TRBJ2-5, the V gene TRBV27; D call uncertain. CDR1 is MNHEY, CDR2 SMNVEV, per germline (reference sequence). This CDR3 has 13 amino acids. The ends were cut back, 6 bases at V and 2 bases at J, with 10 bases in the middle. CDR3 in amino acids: CASSPRMQETQYF. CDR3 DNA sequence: TGTGCCAGCAGCCCACGTATGCAAGAGACCCAGTACTTC.

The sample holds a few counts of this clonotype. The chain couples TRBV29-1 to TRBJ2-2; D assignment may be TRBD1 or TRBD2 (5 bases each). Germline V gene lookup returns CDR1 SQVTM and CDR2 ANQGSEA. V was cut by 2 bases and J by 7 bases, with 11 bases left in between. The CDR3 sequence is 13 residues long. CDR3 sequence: CSVEWGYGGELFF. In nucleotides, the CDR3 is TGCAGCGTTGAATGGGGGTACGGCGGGGAGCTGTTTTTT.

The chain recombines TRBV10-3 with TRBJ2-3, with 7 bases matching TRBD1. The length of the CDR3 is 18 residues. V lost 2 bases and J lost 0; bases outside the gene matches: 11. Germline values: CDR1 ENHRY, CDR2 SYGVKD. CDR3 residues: CAISERDSPPTSTDTQYF. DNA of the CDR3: TGTGCCATCAGTGAGAGGGACAGTCCCCCTACTAGCACAGATACGCAGTATTTT.

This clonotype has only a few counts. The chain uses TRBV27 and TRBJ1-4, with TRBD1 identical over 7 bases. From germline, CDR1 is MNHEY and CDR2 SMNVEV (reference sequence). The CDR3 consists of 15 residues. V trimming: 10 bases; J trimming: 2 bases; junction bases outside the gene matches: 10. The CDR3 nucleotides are TGTGCCACCAAAAAGGGGGCCTGGACTAATGAAAAACTGTTTTTT. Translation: CATKKGAWTNEKLFF.

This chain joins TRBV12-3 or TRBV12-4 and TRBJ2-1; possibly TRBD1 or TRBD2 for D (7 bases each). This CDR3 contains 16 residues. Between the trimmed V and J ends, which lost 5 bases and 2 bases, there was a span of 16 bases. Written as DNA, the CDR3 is TGTGCCAGCAGTCCCAAGGGAGGGGGCCCCTACAATGAGCAGTTCTTC. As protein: CASSPKGGGPYNEQFF.

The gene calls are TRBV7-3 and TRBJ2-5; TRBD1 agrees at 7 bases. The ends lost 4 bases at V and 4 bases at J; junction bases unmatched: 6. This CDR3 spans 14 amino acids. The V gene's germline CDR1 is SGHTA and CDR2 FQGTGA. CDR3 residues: CASSSSDRRETQYF. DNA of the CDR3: TGTGCCAGCAGCTCCTCGGACAGGAGAGAGACCCAGTACTTC. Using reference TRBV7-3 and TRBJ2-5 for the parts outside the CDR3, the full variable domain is GAGVSQTPSNKVTEKGKYVELRCDPISGHTALYWYRQSLGQGPEFLIYFQGTGAADDSGLPNDRFFAVRPEGSVSTLKIQRTERGDSAVYLCASSSSDRRETQYFGPGTRLLVL.

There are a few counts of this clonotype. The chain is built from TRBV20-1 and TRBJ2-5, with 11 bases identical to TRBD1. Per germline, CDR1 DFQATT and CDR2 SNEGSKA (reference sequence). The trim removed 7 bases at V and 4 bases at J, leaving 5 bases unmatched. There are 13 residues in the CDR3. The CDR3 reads CSGWTGGGETQYF. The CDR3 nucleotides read TGCAGTGGGTGGACAGGGGGCGGAGAGACCCAGTACTTC.

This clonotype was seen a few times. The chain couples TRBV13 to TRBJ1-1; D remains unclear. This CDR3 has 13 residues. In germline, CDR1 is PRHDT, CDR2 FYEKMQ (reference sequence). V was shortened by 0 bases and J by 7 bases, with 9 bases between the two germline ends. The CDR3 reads CASSLGLGGEAFF. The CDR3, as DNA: TGTGCCAGCAGCTTAGGCCTGGGAGGTGAAGCTTTCTTT. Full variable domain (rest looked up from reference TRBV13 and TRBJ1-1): AAGVIQSPRHLIKEKRETATLKCYPIPRHDTVYWYQQGPGQDPQFLISFYEKMQSDKGSIPDRFSAQQFSDYHSELNMSSLELGDSALYFCASSLGLGGEAFFGQGTRLTVV.

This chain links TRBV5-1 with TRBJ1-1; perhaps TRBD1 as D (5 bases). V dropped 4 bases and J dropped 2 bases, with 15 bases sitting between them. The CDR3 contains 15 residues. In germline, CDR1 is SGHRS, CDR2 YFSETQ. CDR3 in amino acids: CASSRLGGSNTEAFF. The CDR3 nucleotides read TGCGCCAGCAGCAGATTGGGGGGGTCCAACACTGAAGCTTTCTTT.

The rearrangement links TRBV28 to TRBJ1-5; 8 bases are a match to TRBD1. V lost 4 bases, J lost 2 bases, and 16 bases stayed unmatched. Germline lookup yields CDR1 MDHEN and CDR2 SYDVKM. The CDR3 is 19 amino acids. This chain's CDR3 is CASSSPPGQVLDRNQPQHF. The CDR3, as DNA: TGTGCCAGCAGTTCTCCCCCGGGACAGGTTCTTGATCGCAATCAGCCCCAGCATTTT. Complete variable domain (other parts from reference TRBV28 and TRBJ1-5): DVKVTQSSRYLVKRTGEKVFLECVQDMDHENMFWYRQDPGLGLRLIYFSYDVKMKEKGDIPEGYSVSREKKERFSLILESASTNQTSMYLCASSSPPGQVLDRNQPQHFGDGTRLSIL.